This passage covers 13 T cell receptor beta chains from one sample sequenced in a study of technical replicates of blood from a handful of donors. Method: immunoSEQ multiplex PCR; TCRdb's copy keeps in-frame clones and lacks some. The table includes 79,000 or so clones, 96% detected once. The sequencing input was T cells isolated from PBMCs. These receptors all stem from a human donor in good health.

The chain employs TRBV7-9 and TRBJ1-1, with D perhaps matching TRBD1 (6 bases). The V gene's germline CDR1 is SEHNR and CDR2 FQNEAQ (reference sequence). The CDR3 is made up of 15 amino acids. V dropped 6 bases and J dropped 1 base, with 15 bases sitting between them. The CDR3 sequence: CASSPLTGPNTEAFF. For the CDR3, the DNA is TGTGCCAGCAGTCCCTTGACAGGACCGAACACTGAAGCTTTCTTT. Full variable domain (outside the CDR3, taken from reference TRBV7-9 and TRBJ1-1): DTGVSQNPRHKITKRGQNVTFRCDPISEHNRLYWYRQTLGQGPEFLTYFQNEAQLEKSRLLSDRFSAERPKGSFSTLEIQRTEQGDSAMYLCASSPLTGPNTEAFFGQGTRLTVV.

The CDR3 DNA is TGCGCCAGCACGCCAGACAGGGAAGTATTGAACACTGAAGCTTTCTTT. Translation gives CASTPDREVLNTEAFF. This chain links TRBV5-1 with TRBJ1-1; 7 bases agree with TRBD1. The CDR3 is 16 amino acids. Trimming took 6 bases from V and 0 from J; bases not matched to a gene: 11. The V gene's germline CDR1 is SGHRS and CDR2 YFSETQ.

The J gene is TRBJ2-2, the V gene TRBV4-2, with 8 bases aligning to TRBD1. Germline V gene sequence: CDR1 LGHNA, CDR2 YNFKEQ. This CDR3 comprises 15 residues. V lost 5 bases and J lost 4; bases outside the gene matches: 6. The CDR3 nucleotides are TGTGCCAGCAGCTCCTGGACAGGGAGCACCGGGGAGCTGTTTTTT. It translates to CASSSWTGSTGELFF.

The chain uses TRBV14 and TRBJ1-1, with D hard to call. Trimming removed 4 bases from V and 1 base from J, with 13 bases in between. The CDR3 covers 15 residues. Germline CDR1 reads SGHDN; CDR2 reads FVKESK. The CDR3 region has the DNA TGTGCCAGCAGCCCCCCACAAGGCGGGAACACTGAAGCTTTCTTT. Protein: CASSPPQGGNTEAFF.

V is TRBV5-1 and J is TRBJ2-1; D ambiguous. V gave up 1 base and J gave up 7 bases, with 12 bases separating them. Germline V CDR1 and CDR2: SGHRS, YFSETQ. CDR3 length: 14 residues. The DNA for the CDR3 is TGCGCCAGCAGCTTGTACCCCACTCGGAATGAGCAGTTCTTC. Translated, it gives CASSLYPTRNEQFF.

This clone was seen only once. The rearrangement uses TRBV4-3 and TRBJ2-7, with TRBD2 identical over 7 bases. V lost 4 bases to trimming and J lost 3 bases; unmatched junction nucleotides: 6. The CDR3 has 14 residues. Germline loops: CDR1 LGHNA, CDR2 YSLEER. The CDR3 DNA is TGCGCCAGCAGCCCAAGGGCTAGCGGCTACGAGCAGTACTTC. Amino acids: CASSPRASGYEQYF.

CDR3 residues: CASGQGNTEAFF. The CDR3 DNA reads TGTGCCAGTGGACAGGGAAACACTGAAGCTTTCTTT. This chain uses TRBV7-9 with TRBJ1-1, with TRBD1 matching 8 bases. V lost 9 bases to trimming and J lost 2 bases; unmatched junction nucleotides: 2. Germline V CDR1 and CDR2: SEHNR, FQNEAQ (reference sequence). This CDR3 is 12 amino acids long.

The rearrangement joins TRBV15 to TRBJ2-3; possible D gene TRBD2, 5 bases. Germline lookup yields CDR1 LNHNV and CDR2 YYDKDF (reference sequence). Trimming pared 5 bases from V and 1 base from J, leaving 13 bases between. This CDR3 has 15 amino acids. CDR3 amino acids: CATSRKPGGTDTQYF. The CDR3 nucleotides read TGTGCCACCAGCCGGAAACCCGGGGGCACAGATACGCAGTATTTT.

CDR3 loop: CATTDSPNYGYTF. CDR3 bases: TGTGCCACCACGGACAGCCCTAACTATGGCTACACCTTC. The V gene is TRBV10-3, the J gene TRBJ1-2; TRBD1 might be the D (6 bases). Germline assignment: CDR1 ENHRY and CDR2 SYGVKD. V was cut by 10 bases and J by 0 bases, with 12 bases left in between. This CDR3 spans 13 amino acids.

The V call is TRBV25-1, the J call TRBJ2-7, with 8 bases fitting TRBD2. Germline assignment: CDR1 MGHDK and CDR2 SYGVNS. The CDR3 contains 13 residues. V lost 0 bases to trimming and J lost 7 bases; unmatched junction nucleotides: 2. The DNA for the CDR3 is TGTGCCAGCAGTGAATATCGGGGGGGGGAGCAGTACTTC. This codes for CASSEYRGGEQYF.

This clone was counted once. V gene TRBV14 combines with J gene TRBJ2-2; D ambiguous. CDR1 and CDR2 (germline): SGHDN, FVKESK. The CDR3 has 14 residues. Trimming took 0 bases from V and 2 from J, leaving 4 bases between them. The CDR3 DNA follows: TGTGCCAGCAGCCAAGATCTTAACACCGGGGAGCTGTTTTTT. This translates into CASSQDLNTGELFF.

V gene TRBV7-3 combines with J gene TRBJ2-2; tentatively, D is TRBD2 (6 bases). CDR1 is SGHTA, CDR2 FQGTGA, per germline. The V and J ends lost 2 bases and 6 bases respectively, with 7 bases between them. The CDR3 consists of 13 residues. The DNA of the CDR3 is TGTGCCAGCAGCTTAGGCGGGGCCGGGGAGCTGTTTTTT. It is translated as CASSLGGAGELFF. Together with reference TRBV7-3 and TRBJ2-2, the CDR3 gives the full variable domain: GAGVSQTPSNKVTEKGKYVELRCDPISGHTALYWYRQSLGQGPEFLIYFQGTGAADDSGLPNDRFFAVRPEGSVSTLKIQRTERGDSAVYLCASSLGGAGELFFGEGSRLTVL.

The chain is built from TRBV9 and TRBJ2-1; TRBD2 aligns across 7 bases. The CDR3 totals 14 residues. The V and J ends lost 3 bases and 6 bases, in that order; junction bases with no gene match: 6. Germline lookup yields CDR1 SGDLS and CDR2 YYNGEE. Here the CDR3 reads CASSAESGINEQFF. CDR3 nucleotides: TGTGCCAGCAGCGCCGAAAGCGGGATCAATGAGCAGTTCTTC.